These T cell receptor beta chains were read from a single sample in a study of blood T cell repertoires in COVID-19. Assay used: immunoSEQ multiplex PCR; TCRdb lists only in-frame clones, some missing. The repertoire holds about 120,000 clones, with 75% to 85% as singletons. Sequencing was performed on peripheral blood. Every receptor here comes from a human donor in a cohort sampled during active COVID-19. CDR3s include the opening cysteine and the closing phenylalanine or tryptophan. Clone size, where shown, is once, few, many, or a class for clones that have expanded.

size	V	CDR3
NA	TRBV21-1	CASSAVVSDQPQHF
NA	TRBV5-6	CASSLDSGGAYEQYF
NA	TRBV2	CASSVQASLGNTIYF
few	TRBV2	CASSEAGQGDIQYF
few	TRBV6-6	CASSPRGMNTEAFF
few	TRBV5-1	CASSLQLAGASYEQYF
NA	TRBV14	CASSQSVTYEQYF
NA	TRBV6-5	CASSPRGPYEQYF
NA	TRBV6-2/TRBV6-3	CASSFLPSGGRDEQFF
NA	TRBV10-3	CAITRLAGDEQFF
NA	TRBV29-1	CSAQVQGRVNEQFF
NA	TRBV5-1	CASSSLRTSGGASYEQYF
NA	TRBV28	CASSLSTGGVSGNTIYF
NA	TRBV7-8	CASSLKYTGELFF
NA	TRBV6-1	CASSERTGISNQPQHF
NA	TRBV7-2	CASSLENRASYTF
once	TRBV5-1	CASEMDRGVGEQFF
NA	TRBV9	CASSAPGMISSGNTIYF
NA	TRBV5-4	CASSQLPTSVADTQYF
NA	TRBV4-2	CASSQPALTGAVETQYF
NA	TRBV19	CASLKAGGSSYEQYF
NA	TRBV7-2	CASSPTSGGAEEQYF
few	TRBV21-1	CASSKGGRISNQPQHF
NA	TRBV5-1	CASSLPIQGAGGYTF
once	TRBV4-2	CASSQAINAGGYTF
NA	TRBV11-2	CASSIRTGMGTDTQYF
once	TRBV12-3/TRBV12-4	CASSLMAETQYF